The next 12 T cell receptor beta chains were all read from a single sample in a study of T-cell reconstitution after alpha-beta-depleted transplantation in children. TCRbeta library preparation incorporated unique molecular identifiers. TCRdb redid the calling of the PCR reads with MiXCR, one entry per CDR3 protein. The sample records around 190,000 distinct CDR3 sequences, approximately 7% being singletons. The sample was PBMCs, taken before TCRalphabeta/CD19-depleted stem cell transplant. Receptors were obtained from a boy younger than 10 with acute lymphoblastic leukemia, due to receive a stem cell transplant.

This clonotype occurred many times. The chain is built from TRBV7-9 and TRBJ1-3; D uncertain. Germline-derived CDR1 and CDR2 are SEHNR and FQNEAQ (reference sequence). V was pared by 0 bases and J by 0 bases, with 3 bases between. The CDR3 length is 14 residues. The CDR3 DNA is TGTGCCAGCAGCTTAGCAATCTCTGGAAACACCATATATTTT. This translates into CASSLAISGNTIYF.

V usage is TRBV18 and J usage is TRBJ2-5; 8 bases are shared with TRBD1. The CDR3 covers 15 residues. Germline loops: CDR1 KGHSH, CDR2 LQKENI. J was trimmed by 2 bases and V by 5 bases; bases with no gene match: 7. Here the CDR3 reads CASSDDRGRQETQYF. The CDR3 nucleotides are TGTGCCAGCTCAGACGACAGGGGCCGACAAGAGACCCAGTACTTC.

The rearrangement uses TRBV13 and TRBJ2-1; D might be TRBD1 or TRBD2, each matching 5 bases. The CDR3 consists of 15 residues. Trimming removed 5 bases at V and 7 bases at J, with 18 bases between. Germline CDR1 and CDR2: PRHDT and FYEKMQ (reference sequence). The CDR3 here is CASSPPGLPGNEQFF. The CDR3 DNA reads TGTGCCAGCAGCCCACCAGGGCTCCCGGGGAATGAGCAGTTCTTC.

The table lists this clonotype with many counts. The CDR3 DNA follows: TGTGCCAGCAGCTTCGATGGAAGAAACATTCAGTACTTC. Amino acid sequence: CASSFDGRNIQYF. This chain joins TRBV7-2 and TRBJ2-4; D is undetermined. Germline CDR1 reads SGHTA; CDR2 reads FQGNSA. The V end was cut by 3 bases, the J end by 6 bases, with 9 bases between. The CDR3 has 13 amino acids.

In this sample, this clonotype turned up many times. This sequence joins TRBV7-2 and TRBJ2-5; a possible D gene is TRBD2 (5 bases). There are 15 residues in the CDR3. Trimming took off 1 base at V and 1 base at J, with 10 bases between the two ends. Germline loops: CDR1 SGHTA, CDR2 FQGNSA. The CDR3 loop is CASSLGGRGQETQYF. CDR3 nucleotide sequence: TGTGCCAGCAGCTTAGGTGGGAGAGGCCAAGAGACCCAGTACTTC.

This clonotype was counted many times. The V call is TRBV20-1, the J call TRBJ2-7; possible D gene TRBD1, 6 bases. From germline, CDR1 is DFQATT and CDR2 SNEGSKA (reference sequence). Trimming left V 0 bases short and J 0 bases short, with 15 bases between. The CDR3 extends over 16 amino acids. The DNA for the CDR3 is TGCAGTGCTAGAGATCCTACAAGGGGGAGCTCCTACGAGCAGTACTTC. Protein: CSARDPTRGSSYEQYF.

The table lists this clonotype with many counts. CDR3 DNA: TGCAGCGTTGGCTGGAGGTCAGAGAACACCGGGGAGCTGTTTTTT. It translates to CSVGWRSENTGELFF. The chain combines TRBV29-1 with TRBJ2-2, with D tentatively TRBD2 (5 bases). The CDR3 consists of 15 residues. The V end lost 4 bases, the J end lost 1 base, and 13 bases lay between the germline ends. Germline CDR1 and CDR2: SQVTM and ANQGSEA.

This clonotype came up many times. The J gene is TRBJ1-2, the V gene TRBV27; D remains unclear. V was cut by 0 bases and J by 8 bases, with 10 bases left in between. This CDR3 contains 13 residues. The germline CDR1 and CDR2 sequences are MNHEY and SMNVEV (reference sequence). The CDR3 is CASSLSSASGYTF. The CDR3 bases are TGTGCCAGCAGTTTATCCTCTGCGAGCGGCTACACCTTC.

This clonotype was seen ten or more times. This rearrangement joins TRBV5-1 to TRBJ1-1; a weak D match, TRBD1 (5 bases). The CDR3 has 12 residues. Between the trimmed V and J ends, which lost 3 bases and 4 bases, there was a span of 7 bases. Germline CDR1 reads SGHRS; CDR2 reads YFSETQ. In DNA, the CDR3 is TGCGCCAGCAGCTGGGGGGGCACTGAAGCTTTCTTT. Its translation is CASSWGGTEAFF.

As to this clonotype: This may stem from a read error, because a much larger clone lies one nucleotide away. V gene TRBV3-1 combines with J gene TRBJ1-5, with 7 bases matching TRBD1. V shed 7 bases and J 3 bases; nucleotides not matched to a gene: 9. From germline, CDR1 is LGHDT and CDR2 YNNKEL (reference sequence). The CDR3 covers 15 residues. The CDR3 here is CASTSSDRVNQPQHF. CDR3 nucleotide sequence: TGTGCCAGCACCTCCTCTGACAGGGTCAATCAGCCCCAGCATTTT.

The J gene is TRBJ2-4, the V gene TRBV20-1; no firm D call. This CDR3 comprises 15 residues. From germline, CDR1 is DFQATT and CDR2 SNEGSKA (reference sequence). CDR3 in DNA: TGCAGCTCTCGGTTGGGGTGGGTAGCCAAAAACATTCAGTACTTC. Protein sequence: CSSRLGWVAKNIQYF.

This clonotype has ten or more counts. The chain carries TRBV4-2 and TRBJ2-3; the D gene could be TRBD1 or TRBD2 (6 bases each). CDR1 is LGHNA, CDR2 YNFKEQ, per germline. The CDR3 contains 15 residues. The V and J ends lost 1 base and 6 bases respectively, with 14 bases between them. In DNA form, the CDR3 reads TGTGCCAGCAGCCAAGTAATAGGAGGGGGGGATACGCAGTATTTT. Amino acids: CASSQVIGGGDTQYF.